This T cell receptor (beta chain) was observed in a study of T cell clones after liver transplantation (dated by TCRdb to about 2019). Turning to the overall study: ITN030ST, the source of the samples, was a randomized trial that attempted immunosuppression withdrawal within 2 years of liver transplantation. Donor-reactive T cell clones were identified using TCRbeta sequencing after a pre-transplant mixed lymphocyte reaction and were then followed in post-transplant blood. Third party-reactive TCRbeta sequences from pre-transplant MLRs were also identified as an antigen-independent comparator for donor-reactive sequences. Three of the eight recipients were HCV-positive; the others were transplanted for non-autoimmune, non-viral indications. Subjects received no induction therapy and standard immunosuppression until randomization at 12-24 months post-transplant. Tolerance was defined as complete withdrawal of immunosuppression for at least one year without a rise in liver enzymes beyond twice the upper limit of normal. Blood samples were collected pre-transplant, pre-randomization before withdrawal, and post-randomization after either complete withdrawal or failed withdrawal. The study cohort included 8 liver transplant recipients, of whom 3 were classified as tolerant and 5 as non-tolerant. Summary of the overall study and its limitations: Since no allograft tissue specimens were available, donor-reactive T cells may have migrated into the graft instead of being deleted. Low numbers of available donor cells limited the measurable donor-reactive repertoire in a couple of subjects. In 5 of 8 subjects, circulating donor-reactive CD4 TCRbeta sequences decreased significantly after transplant, regardless of tolerance or HCV status. A greater decline was seen for donor-reactive sequences than for third party-reactive sequences, suggesting partial antigen-specific deletion unrelated to withdrawal success. When repertoire turnover was accounted for, significantly reduced detection of donor-reactive sequences was found in 7 of 8 subjects for CD4 and in 8 of 8 subjects for CD8. Conclusions were preliminary, limited by small, heterogeneous patient numbers and non-standardized post-transplant time points.

About this clone: No cognate antigen has been identified for it. There are no base qualities to consult, and no much larger clone falls within one base.

The trim is 4 bases for V and 1 base for J, with a gap of 11 bases between the germline ends. According to the germline V gene (reference sequence), CDR1 reads SGHNT and CDR2 reads YYREEE. Reading from cysteine to phenylalanine, the CDR3 counts 14 amino acids. Left in the record is the CDR3 DNA by itself, 42 bases read in frame from the first base. Thawed unstimulated PBMCs were stained for CD3, CD4 and CD8 and FACS-sorted into CD3+CD4+ and CD3+CD8+ populations. All 8 studied subjects were randomized to withdrawal of immunosuppression. Genomic DNA was isolated with the Qiagen DNeasy Blood and Tissue Kit. High-throughput TCRbeta CDR3 sequencing of frozen genomic DNA was performed by immunoSEQ, with PCR amplification, mapping, bias correction and internal controls included. As for how the authors treated the data: Productive rearrangements were retained, and unique TCRbeta sequences were defined by the CDR3 nucleotide sequence together with the V and J gene. Donor-reactive sequences required at least 5-fold expansion in CFSE-low cells versus unstimulated pre-transplant cells and at least 0.01% frequency. Minimum frequency thresholds were set for each subject on the basis of the unstimulated sample with the lowest template count, so that a detection power of at least 90% was ensured. Jensen-Shannon divergence between the top 1000 TCRbeta sequences post- versus pre-transplant served as the measure of repertoire turnover. Changes in detection of donor-reactive sequences were tested with two-sided Fisher's exact tests. The clones in this table, taken by TCRdb from immuneACCESS, are in-frame only. Not every clone is retained; where verified, under half of the shortfall comes from an unresolved V gene, and the cause of the rest is unknown. V and J calls and clone size are copied from that table; D and trimming were computed from the DNA. A total of tens of thousands of clones appear in this sample, 92% of them only once. The ten largest clones take up 0.75% to 1% of the sample.

This specimen was CD4+ T cells from blood, taken less than 27 months after liver transplant. The chain links TRBV5-4 with TRBJ1-1; the best D guess is TRBD1, with 6 bases matching. This TCR came from a human patient who received a liver transplant. It is possible that, after a transplant, some T cells come from the graft donor. This receptor carries the CDR3 CASSKSRGNTEAFF. The bases read TGTGCCAGCAGCAAATCCAGGGGGAACACTGAAGCTTTCTTT.